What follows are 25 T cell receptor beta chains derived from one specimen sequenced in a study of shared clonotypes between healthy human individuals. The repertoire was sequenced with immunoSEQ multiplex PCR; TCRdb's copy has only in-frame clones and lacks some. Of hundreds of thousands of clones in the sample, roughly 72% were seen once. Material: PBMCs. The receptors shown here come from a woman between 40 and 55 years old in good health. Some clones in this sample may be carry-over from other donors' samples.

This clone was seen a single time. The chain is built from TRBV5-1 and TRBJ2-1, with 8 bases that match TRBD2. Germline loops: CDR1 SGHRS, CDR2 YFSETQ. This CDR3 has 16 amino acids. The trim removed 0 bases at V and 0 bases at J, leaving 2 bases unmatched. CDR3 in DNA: TGCGCCAGCAGCTTGGCGGCGGGAGGCTCCTACAATGAGCAGTTCTTC. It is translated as CASSLAAGGSYNEQFF.

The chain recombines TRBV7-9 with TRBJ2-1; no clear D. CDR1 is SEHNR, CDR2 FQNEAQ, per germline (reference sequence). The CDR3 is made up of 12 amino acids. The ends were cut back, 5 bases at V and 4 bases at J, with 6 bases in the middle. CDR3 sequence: CASSKLYNEQFF. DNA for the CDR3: TGTGCCAGCAGCAAATTATACAATGAGCAGTTCTTC.

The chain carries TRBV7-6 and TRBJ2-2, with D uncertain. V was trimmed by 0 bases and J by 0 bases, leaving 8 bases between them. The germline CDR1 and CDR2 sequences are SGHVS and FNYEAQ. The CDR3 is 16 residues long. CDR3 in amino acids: CASSLAAASNTGELFF. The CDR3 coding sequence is TGTGCCAGCAGCTTAGCGGCGGCTTCGAACACCGGGGAGCTGTTTTTT.

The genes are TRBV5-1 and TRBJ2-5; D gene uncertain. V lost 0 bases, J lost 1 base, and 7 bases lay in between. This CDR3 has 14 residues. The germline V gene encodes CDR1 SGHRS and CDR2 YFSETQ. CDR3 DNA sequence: TGCGCCAGCAGCTTGGGGCGGACCCAAGAGACCCAGTACTTC. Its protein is CASSLGRTQETQYF.

CDR3 sequence (DNA): TGTGCCAGCAGTGTATCCCCACGGAGGTCAGGCTACACCTTC. It codes for CASSVSPRRSGYTF. This chain joins TRBV6-1 and TRBJ1-2, with D uncertain. Deletions cut 4 bases from V and 8 bases from J, with 17 bases between. Germline loops: CDR1 MNHNS, CDR2 SASEGT. CDR3 length equals 14 residues.

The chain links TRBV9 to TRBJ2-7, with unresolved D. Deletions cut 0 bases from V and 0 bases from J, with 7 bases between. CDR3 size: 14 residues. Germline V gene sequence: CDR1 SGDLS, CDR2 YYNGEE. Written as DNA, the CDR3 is TGTGCCAGCAGCGTAGGACTGAGCTCCTACGAGCAGTACTTC. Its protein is CASSVGLSSYEQYF.

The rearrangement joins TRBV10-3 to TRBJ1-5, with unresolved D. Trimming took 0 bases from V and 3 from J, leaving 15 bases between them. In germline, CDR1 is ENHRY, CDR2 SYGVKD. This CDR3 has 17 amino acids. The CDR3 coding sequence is TGTGCCATCAGTGAGTCTTCCCACAGTAACTTCAATCAGCCCCAGCATTTT. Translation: CAISESSHSNFNQPQHF.

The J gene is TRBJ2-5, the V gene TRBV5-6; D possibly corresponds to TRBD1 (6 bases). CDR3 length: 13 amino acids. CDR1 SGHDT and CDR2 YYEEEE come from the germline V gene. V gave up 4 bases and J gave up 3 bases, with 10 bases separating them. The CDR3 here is CASSLGQEETQYF. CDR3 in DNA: TGTGCCAGCAGCCTGGGACAAGAAGAGACCCAGTACTTC.

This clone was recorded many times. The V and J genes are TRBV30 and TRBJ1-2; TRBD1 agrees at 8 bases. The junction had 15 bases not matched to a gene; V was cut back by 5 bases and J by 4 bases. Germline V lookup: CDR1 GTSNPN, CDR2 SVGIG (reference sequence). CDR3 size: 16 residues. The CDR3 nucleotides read TGTGCCTGGGCTAAGGGGACAGGTCGCTCCCTCTATGGCTACACCTTC. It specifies CAWAKGTGRSLYGYTF.

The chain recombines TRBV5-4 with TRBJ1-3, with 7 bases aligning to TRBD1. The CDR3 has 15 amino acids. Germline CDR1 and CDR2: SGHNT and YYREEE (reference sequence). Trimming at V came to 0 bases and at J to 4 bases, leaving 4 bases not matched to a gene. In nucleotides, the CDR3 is TGTGCCAGCAGCTTGGGGGGACAGATAGGAAACACCATATATTTT. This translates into CASSLGGQIGNTIYF.

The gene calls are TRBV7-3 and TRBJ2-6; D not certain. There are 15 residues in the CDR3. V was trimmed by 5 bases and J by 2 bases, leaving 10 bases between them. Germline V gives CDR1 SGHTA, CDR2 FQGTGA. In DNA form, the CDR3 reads TGTGCCAGCAGCCCCGTGCTGGCTGGGGCCAACGTCCTGACTTTC. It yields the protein CASSPVLAGANVLTF.

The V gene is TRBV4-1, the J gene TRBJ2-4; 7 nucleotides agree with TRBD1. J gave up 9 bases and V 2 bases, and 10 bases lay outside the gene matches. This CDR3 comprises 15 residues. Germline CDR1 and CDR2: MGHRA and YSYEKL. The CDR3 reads CASSQWTGRIGIQYF. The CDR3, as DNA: TGCGCCAGCAGCCAATGGACAGGAAGGATCGGCATTCAGTACTTC.

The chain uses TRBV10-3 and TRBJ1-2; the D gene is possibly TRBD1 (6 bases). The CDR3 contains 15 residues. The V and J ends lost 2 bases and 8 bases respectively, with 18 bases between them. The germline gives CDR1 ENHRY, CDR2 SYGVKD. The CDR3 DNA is TGTGCCATCAGTGAGAGACGGGGGGCGAGCTGGGGCTACACCTTC. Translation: CAISERRGASWGYTF.

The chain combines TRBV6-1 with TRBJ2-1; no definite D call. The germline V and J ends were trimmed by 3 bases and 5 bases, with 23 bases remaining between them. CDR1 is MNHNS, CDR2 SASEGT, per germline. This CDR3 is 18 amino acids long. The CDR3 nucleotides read TGTGCCAGCAGTGATGGAAGGTTGAGTCCATGGAGAGACAATGAGCAGTTCTTC. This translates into CASSDGRLSPWRDNEQFF.

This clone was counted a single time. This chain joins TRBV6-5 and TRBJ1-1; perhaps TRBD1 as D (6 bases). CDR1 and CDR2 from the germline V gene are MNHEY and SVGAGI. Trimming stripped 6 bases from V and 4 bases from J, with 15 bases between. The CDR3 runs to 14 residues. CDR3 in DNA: TGTGCCAGCAGCGAAAGGGTACAGGGCACTGAAGCTTTCTTT. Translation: CASSERVQGTEAFF.

CDR3 loop: CASSEQTNTEAFF. The CDR3 DNA is TGTGCCAGCTCAGAACAAACGAACACTGAAGCTTTCTTT. J is TRBJ1-1 and V is TRBV25-1; D remains ambiguous. This CDR3 has 13 amino acids. Looked up from germline, CDR1 is MGHDK and CDR2 is SYGVNS. V was trimmed by 8 bases and J by 1 base, leaving 11 bases between them.

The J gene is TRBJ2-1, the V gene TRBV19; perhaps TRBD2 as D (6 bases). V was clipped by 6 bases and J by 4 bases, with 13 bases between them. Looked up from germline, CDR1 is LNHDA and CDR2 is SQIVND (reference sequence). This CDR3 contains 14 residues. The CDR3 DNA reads TGTGCCAGTAGATCGGGAGTTGGATACAATGAGCAGTTCTTC. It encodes CASRSGVGYNEQFF.

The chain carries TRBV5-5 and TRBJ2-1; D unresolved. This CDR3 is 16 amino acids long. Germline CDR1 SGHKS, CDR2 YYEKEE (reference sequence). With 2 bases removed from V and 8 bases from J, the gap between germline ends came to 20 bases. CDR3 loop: CASSLSVDVSRDEQFF. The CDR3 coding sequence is TGTGCCAGCAGCTTATCAGTTGATGTCTCTCGCGATGAGCAGTTCTTC.

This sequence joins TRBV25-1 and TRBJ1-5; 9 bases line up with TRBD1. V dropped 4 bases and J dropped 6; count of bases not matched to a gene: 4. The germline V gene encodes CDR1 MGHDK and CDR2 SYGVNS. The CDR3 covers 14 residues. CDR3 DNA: TGTGCCAGCAGTGCAGGGACAGGGTTTCAGCCCCAGCATTTT. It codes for CASSAGTGFQPQHF. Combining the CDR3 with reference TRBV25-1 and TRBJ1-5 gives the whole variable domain EADIYQTPRYLVIGTGKKITLECSQTMGHDKMYWYQQDPGMELHLIHYSYGVNSTEKGDLSSESTVSRIRTEHFPLTLESARPSHTSQYLCASSAGTGFQPQHFGDGTRLSIL.

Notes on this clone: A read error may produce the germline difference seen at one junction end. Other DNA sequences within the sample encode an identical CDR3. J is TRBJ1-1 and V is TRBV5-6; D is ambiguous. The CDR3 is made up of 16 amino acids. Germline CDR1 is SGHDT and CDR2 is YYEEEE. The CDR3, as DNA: TGTGCCAGCAGCTTGTCGACAAGCAGGTGGAACACTGAAGCTTCCTTT. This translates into CASSLSTSRWNTEASF.

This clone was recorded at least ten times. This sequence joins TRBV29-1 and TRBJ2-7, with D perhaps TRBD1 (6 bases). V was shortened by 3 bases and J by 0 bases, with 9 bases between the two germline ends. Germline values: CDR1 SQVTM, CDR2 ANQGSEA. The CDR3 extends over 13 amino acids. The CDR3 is CSVEVGGSYEQYF. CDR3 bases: TGCAGCGTTGAGGTAGGGGGCTCCTACGAGCAGTACTTC.

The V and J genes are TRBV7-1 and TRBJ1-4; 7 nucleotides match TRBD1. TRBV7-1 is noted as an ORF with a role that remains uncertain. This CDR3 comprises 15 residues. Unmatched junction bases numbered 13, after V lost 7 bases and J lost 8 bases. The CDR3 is CASTPGLTGPEKLFF. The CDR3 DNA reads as TGTGCCAGCACCCCGGGGTTGACAGGGCCCGAAAAACTGTTTTTT.

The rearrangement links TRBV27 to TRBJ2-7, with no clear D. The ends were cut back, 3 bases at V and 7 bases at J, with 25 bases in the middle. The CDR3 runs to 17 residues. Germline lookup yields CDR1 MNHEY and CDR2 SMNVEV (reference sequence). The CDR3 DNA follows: TGTGCCAGCAGTTTTTGGCCCAGTCCGTCCAGGAAGGGTGAGCAGTACTTC. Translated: CASSFWPSPSRKGEQYF.

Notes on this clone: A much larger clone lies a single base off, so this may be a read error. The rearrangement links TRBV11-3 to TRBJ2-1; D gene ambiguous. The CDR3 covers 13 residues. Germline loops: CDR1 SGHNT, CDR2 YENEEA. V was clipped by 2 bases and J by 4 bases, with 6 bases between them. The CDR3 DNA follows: TGTGCCAGCAGCTTAAGGCGGTACAATGAGCAGTTCTTC. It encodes CASSLRRYNEQFF.

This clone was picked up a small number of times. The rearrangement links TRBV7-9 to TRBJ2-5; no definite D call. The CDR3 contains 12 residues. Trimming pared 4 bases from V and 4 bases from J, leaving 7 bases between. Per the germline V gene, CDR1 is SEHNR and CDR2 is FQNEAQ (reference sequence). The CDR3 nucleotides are TGTGCCAGCAGCTCTAGAGGAGAGACCCAGTACTTC. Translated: CASSSRGETQYF.